The clone carrying this TCR beta chain was counted ten times or more. This sample stems from a study of T-cell reconstitution after alpha-beta-depleted transplantation in children. The TCRbeta library was prepared with unique molecular identifiers. MiXCR, applied by TCRdb to the PCR reads, yields one record per CDR3 protein. The sample lists some 590,000 distinct CDR3 sequences, about 10% seen once, with about 4.3% in the top ten. Germline V gene data show CDR1 as SQVTM and CDR2 as ANQGSEA. CDR3 length: 13 amino acids. Trimming took 7 bases from V and 1 from J; bases not matched to a gene: 3. The TCR sequence derives from a human donor who donated a stem cell graft to a child with acute myeloid leukemia. This chain uses TRBV29-1 with TRBJ2-7, with 11 bases fitting TRBD2. The sample here was PBMCs from the stem cell graft donor, taken from the stem cell graft. As DNA, the CDR3 is TGCAGCGCTAGCGGGAGGTTATCCTACGAGCAGTACTTC. This encodes CSASGRLSYEQYF.